This T cell receptor beta chain was sequenced during a study of technical replicates of blood from a handful of donors. The germline V gene has CDR1 MNHEY and CDR2 SVGAGI. Trimming removed 7 bases from V and 4 bases from J; junction bases left unmatched: 3. The CDR3 length is 14 residues. Produced via immunoSEQ multiplex PCR; TCRdb's table is partial and in-frame only. Among 60,000 to 85,000 clones listed, 94% were seen once. The origin of this receptor is a human donor in good health. Sequenced input: T cells isolated from PBMCs. The chain carries TRBV6-5 and TRBJ2-5; 13 positions match TRBD2. The CDR3 reads CASMGLAGSETQYF. The CDR3 nucleotides are TGTGCCAGCATGGGACTAGCGGGGTCAGAGACCCAGTACTTC.